These 27 T cell receptor beta chains share one sample of origin, sequenced in a study of T cells in localized non-small cell lung cancer. TCRdb keeps only in-frame clones here, not all; method: immunoSEQ multiplex PCR. This sample has 25,000 to 35,000 clones; 94% occur once, and the top ten carry about 0.7%. The sample was peripheral blood, taken before any cancer treatment. The receptor set was obtained from a woman between 40 and 69 years old with stage I lung adenocarcinoma.

J is TRBJ1-1 and V is TRBV28; D is unresolved. The CDR3 is 12 amino acids. From germline, CDR1 is MDHEN and CDR2 SYDVKM. Deletions cut 2 bases from V and 10 bases from J, with 11 bases between. The CDR3 reads CASSLSGRGAFF. In DNA form, the CDR3 reads TGTGCCAGCAGTTTAAGCGGCCGTGGAGCTTTCTTT. Full variable domain (rest looked up from reference TRBV28 and TRBJ1-1): DVKVTQSSRYLVKRTGEKVFLECVQDMDHENMFWYRQDPGLGLRLIYFSYDVKMKEKGDIPEGYSVSREKKERFSLILESASTNQTSMYLCASSLSGRGAFFGQGTRLTVV.

The chain employs TRBV11-2 and TRBJ1-2, with D hard to call. CDR1 is SGHAT, CDR2 FQNNGV, per germline. The CDR3 is 18 amino acids. The V end was cut by 5 bases, the J end by 7 bases, with 29 bases between. The CDR3, as DNA: TGTGCCAGCAGCGCCAACTTGGGTGTCACGAGCCACTCCATTGGCTACACCTTC. This gives the protein CASSANLGVTSHSIGYTF.

The chain joins TRBV7-2 to TRBJ2-1, with no clear D. V was clipped by 5 bases and J by 0 bases, with 14 bases between them. Looked up from germline, CDR1 is SGHTA and CDR2 is FQGNSA. The length of the CDR3 is 16 residues. The CDR3 coding sequence is TGTGCCAGCAGCGTCCGGGCTTTCAGCTCCTACAATGAGCAGTTCTTC. Protein product: CASSVRAFSSYNEQFF.

The chain has TRBV4-2 and TRBJ2-5, with 9 bases fitting TRBD2. This CDR3 is 18 amino acids long. Germline V gives CDR1 LGHNA, CDR2 YNFKEQ. Trimming took 0 bases from V and 3 from J; bases not matched to a gene: 11. The CDR3 region has the DNA TGTGCCAGCAGCCAAGAGTCTCCAGCGGGAGGATCCAAAGAGACCCAGTACTTC. Its translation is CASSQESPAGGSKETQYF.

J is TRBJ1-3 and V is TRBV18; unclear D gene. Germline V lookup: CDR1 KGHSH, CDR2 LQKENI. The CDR3 sequence is 14 residues long. The V gene lost 6 bases and the J gene lost 0 bases, with 9 bases spanning the gap. CDR3: CASSPGLSGNTIYF. The CDR3 nucleotides are TGTGCCAGCTCTCCGGGTCTCTCTGGAAACACCATATATTTT.

The chain carries TRBV28 and TRBJ1-3; possible D gene TRBD1, 5 bases. The germline gives CDR1 MDHEN, CDR2 SYDVKM. The CDR3 extends over 14 amino acids. V shed 5 bases and J shed 1 base, with 9 bases lying between them. CDR3: CASSQGVSGNTIYF. CDR3 DNA: TGTGCCAGCAGTCAAGGGGTGTCTGGAAACACCATATATTTT.

The chain recombines TRBV7-8 with TRBJ2-2, with D possibly matching TRBD1 (7 bases). The CDR3 consists of 18 residues. Trimming removed 5 bases from V and 1 base from J, with 20 bases in between. From germline, CDR1 is SGHVS and CDR2 FQNEAQ. CDR3 amino acids: CASSISQTGTVNTGELFF. The CDR3 coding sequence is TGTGCCAGCAGCATATCCCAGACAGGGACTGTGAACACCGGGGAGCTGTTTTTT. Drawing the rest from reference TRBV7-8 and TRBJ2-2, the complete variable domain is GAGVSQSPRYKVAKRGQDVALRCDPISGHVSLFWYQQALGQGPEFLTYFQNEAQLDKSGLPSDRFFAERPEGSVSTLKIQRTQQEDSAVYLCASSISQTGTVNTGELFFGEGSRLTVL.

This clone was detected once. V gene TRBV7-2 combines with J gene TRBJ2-5, with no clear D. The germline V and J ends were trimmed by 3 bases and 2 bases, with 7 bases remaining between them. Looked up from germline, CDR1 is SGHTA and CDR2 is FQGNSA. The CDR3 is 13 amino acids. The CDR3 reads CASSFRAQETQYF. The CDR3 coding sequence is TGTGCCAGCAGCTTCCGTGCTCAAGAGACCCAGTACTTC.

The chain recombines TRBV18 with TRBJ1-1; no definite D call. The V gene lost 3 bases and the J gene lost 11 bases, with 10 bases spanning the gap. CDR3 length: 11 residues. Germline CDR1 and CDR2: KGHSH and LQKENI. The CDR3 loop is CASSPQAKAFF. The CDR3 region has the DNA TGTGCCAGCTCACCCCAGGCTAAGGCTTTCTTT.

V is TRBV5-1 and J is TRBJ1-1; D is ambiguous. The CDR3 contains 14 residues. The ends were cut back, 4 bases at V and 4 bases at J, with 14 bases in the middle. The germline V gene has CDR1 SGHRS and CDR2 YFSETQ. The CDR3 here is CASSPQRSSTEAFF. The DNA of the CDR3 is TGCGCCAGCAGCCCCCAACGGAGTTCCACTGAAGCTTTCTTT.

This sequence joins TRBV10-2 and TRBJ2-3; 8 nucleotides match TRBD1. V gave up 6 bases and J gave up 2 bases; unmatched junction bases: 7. The V gene's germline CDR1 is WSHSY and CDR2 SAAADI. The CDR3 loop spans 15 amino acids. The CDR3 loop is CASRARDRLTDTQYF. CDR3 nucleotide sequence: TGCGCCAGCAGGGCAAGGGACAGGCTCACAGATACGCAGTATTTT.

The CDR3 protein is CASSLGGRMKETQYF. The CDR3 region has the DNA TGTGCCAGCAGCTTGGGGGGCAGGATGAAGGAGACCCAGTACTTC. The chain is built from TRBV5-4 and TRBJ2-5; D might be TRBD1 (5 bases). The CDR3 runs 15 residues. Germline CDR1 and CDR2: SGHNT and YYREEE (reference sequence). V gave up 0 bases and J gave up 5 bases, with 14 bases separating them.

This clone was seen once. The chain uses TRBV19 and TRBJ1-4, with D hard to call. V was clipped by 1 base and J by 13 bases, with 13 bases between them. This CDR3 is built from 13 residues. Germline values: CDR1 LNHDA, CDR2 SQIVND (reference sequence). The CDR3 protein is CASSIGTAPVLFF. In DNA, the CDR3 is TGTGCCAGTAGTATAGGAACTGCGCCGGTACTGTTTTTT.

In DNA form, the CDR3 reads TGTGCCAGCGGTGATACCGGGGAGCTGTTTTTT. Protein product: CASGDTGELFF. This rearrangement joins TRBV6-5 to TRBJ2-2; D is unresolved. CDR1 is MNHEY, CDR2 SVGAGI, per germline. The CDR3 is made up of 11 amino acids. V lost 8 bases, J lost 5 bases, and 6 bases lay in between.

The chain uses TRBV4-3 and TRBJ1-2, with no clear D. Between the trimmed V and J ends, which lost 0 bases and 4 bases, there was a span of 15 bases. Germline CDR1 and CDR2: LGHNA and YSLEER. The CDR3 runs 16 residues. The CDR3 is CASSQDRHFRSYGYTF. CDR3 sequence (DNA): TGCGCCAGCAGCCAAGATCGGCACTTTCGGAGCTATGGCTACACCTTC.

The chain combines TRBV5-1 with TRBJ2-1; D not resolved. The ends were cut back, 3 bases at V and 6 bases at J, with 16 bases in the middle. The CDR3 consists of 15 residues. The V gene's germline CDR1 is SGHRS and CDR2 YFSETQ. This CDR3 reads CASSSQPTPANEQFF. CDR3 nucleotide sequence: TGCGCCAGCAGCTCACAGCCCACACCAGCCAATGAGCAGTTCTTC.

The chain employs TRBV6-1 and TRBJ1-5, with D possibly TRBD1 on 5 matching bases. The CDR3 sequence is 15 residues long. V was cut by 10 bases and J by 4 bases, with 20 bases left in between. Germline CDR1 reads MNHNS; CDR2 reads SASEGT. The CDR3 DNA is TGTGCCACCTCGCCAGGGATGAGGGGAAATCAGCCCCAGCATTTT. It encodes CATSPGMRGNQPQHF.

The chain is built from TRBV11-2 and TRBJ1-1, with unresolved D. Trimming stripped 4 bases from V and 5 bases from J, with 11 bases between. The germline V gene has CDR1 SGHAT and CDR2 FQNNGV. The CDR3 is 13 residues long. The CDR3 DNA is TGTGCCAGCAGCTCGGAAACGGGTACTGAAGCTTTCTTT. This encodes CASSSETGTEAFF.

This clone occurred once. J is TRBJ2-5 and V is TRBV5-6; no reliable D call. V lost 2 bases and J lost 6, with 17 bases in between. The germline V gene has CDR1 SGHDT and CDR2 YYEEEE. CDR3 length: 15 amino acids. In DNA, the CDR3 is TGTGCCAGCAGCTTTCGCGTGACAAGGGCACAGACCCAGTACTTC. It specifies CASSFRVTRAQTQYF.

In its sample, this clone was seen once. This chain connects TRBV1 to TRBJ2-3. TRBV1 is recorded as a pseudogene. CDR3 length: 16 residues. CDR3 coding DNA: TGCACCAGCAGCCAACCTGCAAGGGCTATCACAGATACGCAGTATTTT. Amino acid sequence: CTSSQPARAITDTQYF.

The chain has TRBV10-3 and TRBJ2-2; a weak D match, TRBD2 (6 bases). Germline-derived CDR1 and CDR2 are ENHRY and SYGVKD. V shed 3 bases and J shed 6 bases, with 11 bases lying between them. This CDR3 spans 14 amino acids. CDR3 sequence: CAISDLLASGELFF. DNA of the CDR3: TGTGCCATCAGTGACCTACTAGCATCCGGGGAGCTGTTTTTT.

V is TRBV2 and J is TRBJ1-2; 10 positions match TRBD1. The V gene's germline CDR1 is SNHLY and CDR2 FYNNEI. The CDR3 is made up of 15 amino acids. Unmatched junction bases numbered 9, after V lost 8 bases and J lost 3 bases. Written as DNA, the CDR3 is TGTGCCAGCTTAATGGGACAGGGGAAGTACTATGGCTACACCTTC. Protein product: CASLMGQGKYYGYTF. Full variable domain (rest looked up from reference TRBV2 and TRBJ1-2): EPEVTQTPSHQVTQMGQEVILRCVPISNHLYFYWYRQILGQKVEFLVSFYNNEISEKSEIFDDQFSVERPDGSNFTLKIRSTKLEDSAMYFCASLMGQGKYYGYTFGSGTRLTVV.

The rearrangement links TRBV7-8 to TRBJ2-3; D call uncertain. From germline, CDR1 is SGHVS and CDR2 FQNEAQ. V shed 5 bases and J shed 2 bases, with 17 bases lying between them. CDR3 length: 16 residues. The CDR3 nucleotides read TGTGCCAGCAGCGTACAAGGCGTACCTCTCACAGATACGCAGTATTTT. It codes for CASSVQGVPLTDTQYF.

The chain recombines TRBV29-1 with TRBJ1-5, with D possibly TRBD1 on 6 matching bases. V gave up 3 bases and J gave up 3 bases, with 9 bases separating them. The germline V gene encodes CDR1 SQVTM and CDR2 ANQGSEA. This CDR3 contains 13 residues. The CDR3 DNA follows: TGCAGCGTTGAGTGGGGGCCCAATCAGCCCCAGCATTTT. Protein product: CSVEWGPNQPQHF.

The chain joins TRBV2 to TRBJ1-5; 9 bases are shared with TRBD1. The CDR3 extends over 15 amino acids. Germline-derived CDR1 and CDR2 are SNHLY and FYNNEI. V trimming: 4 bases; J trimming: 4 bases; junction bases outside the gene matches: 5. DNA for the CDR3: TGTGCCAGCAGTGCTGACAGGGGGTATAATCAGCCCCAGCATTTT. As protein: CASSADRGYNQPQHF.

V gene TRBV5-4 combines with J gene TRBJ2-1; D not certain. The CDR3 totals 16 residues. Trimming pared 4 bases from V and 1 base from J, leaving 15 bases between. The V gene's germline CDR1 is SGHNT and CDR2 YYREEE (reference sequence). The CDR3 protein is CASSAKKRDSYNEQFF. For the CDR3, the DNA is TGTGCCAGCAGCGCTAAAAAAAGGGATTCCTACAATGAGCAGTTCTTC.

This chain joins TRBV5-8 and TRBJ1-4; no firm D call. V shed 4 bases and J shed 4 bases, with 17 bases lying between them. The CDR3 is made up of 16 amino acids. CDR1 is SGHTS, CDR2 YDEGEE, per germline. In nucleotides, the CDR3 is TGTGCCAGCAGCCTGACCTTCGGCGGGAATAATGAAAAACTGTTTTTT. As protein: CASSLTFGGNNEKLFF.